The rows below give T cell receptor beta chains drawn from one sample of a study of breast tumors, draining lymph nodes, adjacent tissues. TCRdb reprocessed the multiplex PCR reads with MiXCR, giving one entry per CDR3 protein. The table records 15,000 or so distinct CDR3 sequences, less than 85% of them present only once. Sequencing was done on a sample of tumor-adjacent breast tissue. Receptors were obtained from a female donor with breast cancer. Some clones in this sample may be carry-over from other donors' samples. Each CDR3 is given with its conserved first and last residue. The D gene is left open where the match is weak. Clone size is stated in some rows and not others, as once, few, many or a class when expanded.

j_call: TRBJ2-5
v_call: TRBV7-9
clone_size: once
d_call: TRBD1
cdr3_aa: CASSSGGRETQYF
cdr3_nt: TGTGCCAGCAGCTCAGGGGGACGGGAGACCCAGTACTTC

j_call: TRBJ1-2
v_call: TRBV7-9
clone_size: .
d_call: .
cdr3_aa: CASGRQQQGGYTF
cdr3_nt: TGTGCCAGCGGCCGACAGCAGCAAGGGGGCTACACCTTC

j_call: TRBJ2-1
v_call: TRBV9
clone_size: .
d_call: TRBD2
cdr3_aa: CASSSIAGGSFNEQFF
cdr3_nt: TGTGCCAGCAGCTCAATAGCGGGAGGGTCGTTCAATGAGCAGTTCTTC

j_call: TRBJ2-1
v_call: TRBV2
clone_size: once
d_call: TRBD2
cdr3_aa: CASSASGGPYNEQFF
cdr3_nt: TGTGCCAGCAGTGCTAGCGGGGGCCCCTACAATGAGCAGTTCTTC

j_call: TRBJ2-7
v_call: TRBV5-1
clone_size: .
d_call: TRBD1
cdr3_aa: CASSEQGAAYEQYF
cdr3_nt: TGCGCCAGCAGCGAACAGGGGGCGGCGTACGAGCAGTACTTC

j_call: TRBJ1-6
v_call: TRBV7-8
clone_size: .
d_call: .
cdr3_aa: CASSLEGPHNSPLHF
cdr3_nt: TGTGCCAGCAGCTTAGAAGGGCCCCATAATTCACCCCTCCACTTT

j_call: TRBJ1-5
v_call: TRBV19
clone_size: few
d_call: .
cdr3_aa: CASSTNSNQPQHF
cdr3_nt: TGTGCCAGTAGTACAAATAGCAATCAGCCCCAGCATTTT

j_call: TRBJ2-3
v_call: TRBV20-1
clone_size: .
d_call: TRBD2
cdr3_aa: CSARDGSGRGDTQYF
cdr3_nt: TGCAGTGCTAGAGATGGTAGCGGGAGGGGAGATACGCAGTATTTT

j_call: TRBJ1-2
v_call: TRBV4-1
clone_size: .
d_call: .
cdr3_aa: CASSQDEGYGYTF
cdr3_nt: TGCGCCAGCAGCCAAGATGAAGGATATGGCTACACCTTC

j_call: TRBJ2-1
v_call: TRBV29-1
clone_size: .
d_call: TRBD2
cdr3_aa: CSGGGDEQFF
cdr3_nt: TGCAGCGGGGGGGGAGATGAGCAGTTCTTC

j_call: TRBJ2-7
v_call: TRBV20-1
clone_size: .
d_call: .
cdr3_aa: CSAAGQYPYEQYF
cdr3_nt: TGCAGTGCTGCGGGACAATACCCCTACGAGCAGTACTTC

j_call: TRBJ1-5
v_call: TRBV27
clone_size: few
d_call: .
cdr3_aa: CASRTPLPLQGCQPQHF
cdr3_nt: TGTGCCAGCCGTACTCCCCTACCCCTCCAGGGGTGTCAGCCCCAGCATTTT

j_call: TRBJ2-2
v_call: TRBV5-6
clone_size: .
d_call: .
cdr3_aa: CASSLVRGRDDTGELFF
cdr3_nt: TGTGCCAGCAGCTTAGTTCGGGGCAGGGACGACACCGGGGAGCTGTTTTTT

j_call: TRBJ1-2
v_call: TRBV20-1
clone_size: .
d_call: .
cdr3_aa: CSAPFGGYTF
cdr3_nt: TGCAGTGCCCCCTTTGGAGGCTACACCTTC

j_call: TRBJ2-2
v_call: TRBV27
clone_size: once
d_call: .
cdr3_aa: CASRKGTPTDTGELFF
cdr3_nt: TGTGCCAGCAGGAAGGGCACTCCTACCGACACCGGGGAGCTGTTTTTT

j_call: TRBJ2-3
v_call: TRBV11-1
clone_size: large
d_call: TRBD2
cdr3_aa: CASSLLAGMTDTQYF
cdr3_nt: TGTGCCAGCAGCTTACTAGCGGGAATGACAGATACGCAGTATTTT